This T cell receptor (beta chain) emerged from a study of control samples from healthy donors and cancer patients. CDR3 length: 13 amino acids. V was shortened by 5 bases and J by 3 bases, with 11 bases between the two germline ends. Germline V lookup: CDR1 SGHTA, CDR2 FQGNSA. The assay was immunoSEQ multiplex PCR, and TCRdb's table has in-frame clones only and misses some. The sample carries 55,000 to 70,000 clones, around 90% recorded once. The sequence came from a man between 60 and 75 years old with colorectal cancer. Material: PBMCs. The chain has TRBV7-2 and TRBJ2-7; D might be TRBD2 (5 bases). CDR3 nucleotides: TGTGCCAGCAGCGGTCTACGGGGCTACGAGCAGTACTTC. Amino acids: CASSGLRGYEQYF.